These T cell receptor beta chains were read from a single sample in a study of blood T cell repertoires in COVID-19. Clones were sequenced by immunoSEQ multiplex PCR, and TCRdb holds only the in-frame ones, with some missing. The table includes some 61,000 clones, 80% to 90% detected once. Sequencing used peripheral blood. All receptors derive from a man in his 60s with acute or convalescent COVID-19. Each CDR3 is given with its conserved first and last residue. The D gene is left open where the match is weak. Expanded clones are given a class, and other clones once, few, many or no size at all.

J: TRBJ2-1; D: NA; size: NA; V: TRBV2; CDR3: CASRVGGGNEQFF; DNA: TGTGCCAGCAGAGTTGGAGGAGGCAATGAGCAGTTCTTC
J: TRBJ1-3; D: TRBD1; size: NA; V: TRBV7-8; CDR3: CASSFSDRDSGNTIYF; DNA: TGTGCCAGCAGCTTTTCCGACAGGGACTCTGGAAACACCATATATTTT
J: TRBJ1-2; D: NA; size: NA; V: TRBV5-6; CDR3: CASLAGEDGYTF; DNA: TGTGCCAGTTTAGCGGGGGAGGACGGCTACACCTTC
J: TRBJ2-3; D: NA; size: NA; V: TRBV18; CDR3: CASSQSGGPDTQYF; DNA: TGTGCCAGCTCTCAAAGTGGAGGGCCAGATACGCAGTATTTT
J: TRBJ1-1; D: NA; size: few; V: TRBV2; CDR3: CASTLDSNTEAFF; DNA: TGTGCCAGCACGTTGGACTCGAACACTGAAGCTTTCTTT
J: TRBJ2-7; D: NA; size: NA; V: TRBV2; CDR3: CASSRTAYEQYF; DNA: TGTGCCAGCAGTCGGACAGCCTACGAGCAGTACTTC
J: TRBJ2-1; D: NA; size: NA; V: TRBV20-1; CDR3: CSASSVGRGQFF; DNA: TGCAGTGCTAGTAGTGTCGGAAGGGGGCAGTTCTTC
J: TRBJ1-4; D: NA; size: NA; V: TRBV5-1; CDR3: CASSTSLGLEKLFF; DNA: TGCGCCAGCAGCACGAGCCTAGGACTGGAAAAACTGTTTTTT
J: TRBJ2-7; D: NA; size: NA; V: TRBV15; CDR3: CATSNFRDTTYEQYF; DNA: TGTGCCACCAGCAACTTTAGGGACACGACCTACGAGCAGTACTTC
J: TRBJ1-1; D: TRBD1; size: NA; V: TRBV5-8; CDR3: CASSLGNRGSTEAFF; DNA: TGTGCCAGCAGCTTGGGAAACAGGGGAAGCACTGAAGCTTTCTTT
J: TRBJ2-2; D: NA; size: NA; V: TRBV5-1; CDR3: CASSRGAVNTGELFF; DNA: TGCGCCAGCAGCCGGGGGGCGGTAAACACCGGGGAGCTGTTTTTT
J: TRBJ2-1; D: NA; size: NA; V: TRBV7-2; CDR3: CASSISPNNEQFF; DNA: TGTGCCAGCAGCATCTCACCTAACAATGAGCAGTTCTTC
J: TRBJ2-2; D: NA; size: NA; V: TRBV3-1/TRBV3-2; CDR3: CASRRDTGELFF; DNA: TGTGCCAGCAGGAGGGACACCGGGGAGCTGTTTTTT
J: TRBJ1-6; D: TRBD1; size: few; V: TRBV5-1; CDR3: CASTLDREYSPLHF; DNA: TGCGCCAGCACCCTCGACAGGGAATACTCACCCCTCCACTTT
J: TRBJ2-3; D: NA; size: NA; V: TRBV29-1; CDR3: CSVTRTRTDTQYF; DNA: TGCAGCGTAACCCGCACTCGCACAGATACGCAGTATTTT
J: TRBJ2-3; D: NA; size: NA; V: TRBV18; CDR3: CASSPGGRTDTQYF; DNA: TGTGCCAGCTCACCAGGGGGCCGCACAGATACGCAGTATTTT
J: TRBJ1-2; D: NA; size: NA; V: TRBV6-5; CDR3: CASSYVDAAGYGYTF; DNA: TGTGCCAGCAGTTACGTCGACGCCGCGGGCTATGGCTACACCTTC
J: TRBJ1-3; D: NA; size: few; V: TRBV13; CDR3: CASSLTGISSGNTIYF; DNA: TGTGCCAGCAGCTTAACAGGGATTTCCTCTGGAAACACCATATATTTT
J: TRBJ2-1; D: TRBD2; size: NA; V: TRBV2; CDR3: CASSEGDSGVILNEQFF; DNA: TGTGCCAGCAGTGAAGGGGATAGCGGGGTTATTTTGAATGAGCAGTTCTTC
J: TRBJ2-5; D: NA; size: few; V: TRBV29-1; CDR3: CSVGRGWETQYF; DNA: TGCAGCGTTGGGCGGGGCTGGGAGACCCAGTACTTC